Sequencing of this T cell receptor beta chain was carried out in a study of T cells after somatic rescue of genetic block. The method was immunoSEQ multiplex PCR; TCRdb's version includes in-frame clones alone and lacks a portion of them. The sample lists roughly 51,000 clones; about 96% were seen once. V was clipped by 9 bases and J by 3 bases; unmatched bases: 9. Looked up from germline, CDR1 is MGHRA and CDR2 is YSYEKL. The CDR3 length is 14 residues. V usage is TRBV4-1 and J usage is TRBJ2-3; 7 bases fit TRBD2. This clonotype originated in a child younger than two. The specimen was peripheral blood mononuclear cells (PBMCs). CDR3 protein: CASSREYGTDTQYF. DNA of the CDR3: TGCGCCAGTTCGCGGGAGTACGGGACAGATACGCAGTATTTT.